This passage covers 11 T cell receptor beta chains from one sample sequenced in a study of cytomegalovirus exposure and HLA in healthy donors. The PCR employed 60 Vbeta primers together with 13 Jbeta primers. The table came from immunoSEQ multiplex PCR; TCRdb's copy has only in-frame clones and leaves some out. This table holds under 60,000 clones. Sequencing was performed on PBMCs. The receptors derive from a woman aged 25 to 39 in good health and CMV-seropositive.

The V call is TRBV29-1, the J call TRBJ1-4, with D maybe TRBD1 (5 bases). This CDR3 region has 13 residues. Trimming cost V 7 bases and J 4 bases, with 13 bases left between them. Germline values: CDR1 SQVTM, CDR2 ANQGSEA. CDR3 loop: CSAKGLSNEKLFF. The CDR3 nucleotides are TGCAGCGCCAAGGGGTTAAGTAATGAAAAACTGTTTTTT.

J is TRBJ1-2 and V is TRBV5-1, with 8 bases that match TRBD1. J was trimmed by 5 bases and V by 6 bases; bases with no gene match: 6. The CDR3 length is 13 residues. Germline lookup yields CDR1 SGHRS and CDR2 YFSETQ. CDR3 nucleotide sequence: TGCGCCAGCACAGGACAGGGAGTGTATGGCTACACCTTC. It yields the protein CASTGQGVYGYTF.

The V and J genes are TRBV7-8 and TRBJ1-5; TRBD1 is a possible D gene (6 bases). There are 15 residues in the CDR3. The germline V and J ends were trimmed by 5 bases and 4 bases, with 15 bases remaining between them. The germline gives CDR1 SGHVS, CDR2 FQNEAQ. The CDR3 bases are TGTGCCAGCAGCCCGACCGACAGGATAAATCAGCCCCAGCATTTT. It specifies CASSPTDRINQPQHF. The whole variable domain, remainder taken from reference TRBV7-8 and TRBJ1-5, is GAGVSQSPRYKVAKRGQDVALRCDPISGHVSLFWYQQALGQGPEFLTYFQNEAQLDKSGLPSDRFFAERPEGSVSTLKIQRTQQEDSAVYLCASSPTDRINQPQHFGDGTRLSIL.

The chain uses TRBV19 and TRBJ2-3, with 11 positions matching TRBD2. Per germline, CDR1 LNHDA and CDR2 SQIVND (reference sequence). V lost 6 bases, J lost 2 bases, and 4 bases stayed unmatched. This CDR3 contains 15 residues. CDR3 region: CASRNSGGDTDTQYF. CDR3 nucleotides: TGTGCCAGTAGAAATAGCGGGGGGGACACAGATACGCAGTATTTT.

This chain connects TRBV10-2 to TRBJ1-1, with no clear D. From germline, CDR1 is WSHSY and CDR2 SAAADI. Trimming took off 4 bases at V and 6 bases at J, with 9 bases between the two ends. There are 12 residues in the CDR3. The CDR3 bases are TGCGCCAGCAGTGTTTCGGCGGCTGAAGCTTTCTTT. Translating it yields CASSVSAAEAFF.

The V call is TRBV18, the J call TRBJ2-7; D not certain. Germline loops: CDR1 KGHSH, CDR2 LQKENI. Trimming stripped 3 bases from V and 2 bases from J, with 2 bases between. CDR3 size: 11 residues. DNA of the CDR3: TGTGCCAGCTCACCCGCCTACGAGCAGTACTTC. It translates to CASSPAYEQYF.

The rearrangement uses TRBV5-6 and TRBJ1-2; weak D call: TRBD1 (5 bases). Trimming left V 5 bases short and J 2 bases short, with 13 bases between. CDR3 length: 14 amino acids. The germline CDR1 and CDR2 sequences are SGHDT and YYEEEE. CDR3 loop: CASRSENRNYGYTF. In DNA form, the CDR3 reads TGTGCCAGCAGGTCCGAAAACAGGAACTATGGCTACACCTTC.

The rearrangement uses TRBV11-2 and TRBJ2-1; 9 bases line up with TRBD2. The CDR3 contains 16 residues. J gave up 7 bases and V 5 bases, and 12 bases lay outside the gene matches. The germline CDR1 and CDR2 sequences are SGHAT and FQNNGV. In DNA form, the CDR3 reads TGTGCCAGCAGCCCGGTTAGCGGGGGCCGAGGAAATGAGCAGTTCTTC. Translated: CASSPVSGGRGNEQFF.

For this clone: Other DNA sequences in this specimen translate into the identical CDR3. The rearrangement joins TRBV18 to TRBJ1-5, with 7 bases that match TRBD1. This CDR3 has 13 residues. Germline CDR1 reads KGHSH; CDR2 reads LQKENI. After removal of 3 bases from V and 4 bases from J, the junction contained 0 bases not matched to a gene. CDR3 region: CASSPRGNQPQHF. CDR3 DNA: TGTGCCAGCTCACCCAGGGGGAATCAGCCCCAGCATTTT.

J is TRBJ2-3 and V is TRBV5-4; the match to TRBD2 covers 9 bases. Germline CDR1 SGHNT, CDR2 YYREEE (reference sequence). The CDR3 runs 17 residues. V shed 0 bases, J shed 1 base, and the junction held 6 bases outside the gene matches. The CDR3 DNA follows: TGTGCCAGCAGCTTGGTCAGGCGGGAGGGTGGCACAGATACGCAGTATTTT. Protein sequence: CASSLVRREGGTDTQYF.

The chain is built from TRBV28 and TRBJ1-6; D ambiguous. This CDR3 has 14 residues. CDR1 is MDHEN and CDR2 is SYDVKM in the germline V gene. The V gene lost 7 bases and the J gene lost 10 bases, with 17 bases spanning the gap. The CDR3 here is CASTSVVGESPLHF. The CDR3 nucleotides read TGTGCCAGCACCTCGGTCGTGGGAGAGTCACCCCTCCACTTT. Using reference TRBV28 and TRBJ1-6 for the parts outside the CDR3, the full variable domain is DVKVTQSSRYLVKRTGEKVFLECVQDMDHENMFWYRQDPGLGLRLIYFSYDVKMKEKGDIPEGYSVSREKKERFSLILESASTNQTSMYLCASTSVVGESPLHFGNGTRLTVT.